This is a list of T cell receptor beta chains from one sample in a study of graft-versus-host responses after intestinal transplantation. The method was immunoSEQ multiplex PCR; TCRdb's version includes in-frame clones alone and lacks a portion of them. The data contain fewer than 120,000 clones, 85% to 95% of them singletons. Which antigens these TCRs recognize remains unknown. This material consisted of unstimulated CD8+ T cells sorted from spleen or lymph node cells, taken before intestinal transplant. The receptors shown here come from a human donor who received an intestinal transplant. Both conserved end residues are part of each CDR3. A D gene is named only where the DNA matches it firmly. Not all rows give a size; the values are once, few, many and, for expanded clones, a class.

cdr3_aa | cdr3_nt | j_call | d_call | clone_size | v_call
CASSHTPGTTSYEQYF | TGCGCCAGCAGCCATACTCCCGGGACTACCTCCTACGAGCAGTACTTC | TRBJ2-7 | TRBD2 | NA | TRBV4-1
CASSYSARLLNTEAFF | TGTGCCAGCAGTTATTCAGCCAGGCTTTTGAACACTGAAGCTTTCTTT | TRBJ1-1 | NA | NA | TRBV6-9
CASSFRDNEQYF | TGCGCCAGCAGCTTCCGGGACAACGAGCAGTACTTC | TRBJ2-7 | NA | NA | TRBV5-1
CASSFRAGRLDNEQFF | TGTGCCAGCAGTTTTCGGGCAGGGAGGCTGGACAATGAGCAGTTCTTC | TRBJ2-1 | NA | NA | TRBV27
CASEGNTQYF | TGTGCCAGCGAAGGGAATACGCAGTATTTT | TRBJ2-3 | NA | NA | TRBV7-9
CASSLVGPEGEQFF | TGTGCCAGCAGTTTAGTCGGCCCGGAAGGTGAGCAGTTCTTC | TRBJ2-1 | NA | NA | TRBV27
CASSLGLGATGELFF | TGCGCCAGCAGCTTGGGACTGGGAGCCACCGGGGAGCTGTTTTTT | TRBJ2-2 | NA | NA | TRBV5-1
CASSSDPGWGVSYEQYF | TGTGCCAGCAGCTCGGACCCTGGCTGGGGGGTGTCCTACGAGCAGTACTTC | TRBJ2-7 | NA | NA | TRBV5-6
CASSEGAGGPYEQYF | TGCGCCAGCAGTGAGGGAGCGGGAGGGCCCTACGAGCAGTACTTC | TRBJ2-7 | TRBD2 | NA | TRBV10-1
CASSLGYFNEQFF | TGTGCCAGCAGCCTAGGATACTTCAATGAGCAGTTCTTC | TRBJ2-1 | NA | NA | TRBV5-6
CASSRVGGEAWEGYTF | TGTGCCAGCAGCCGCGTCGGGGGGGAAGCATGGGAAGGCTACACCTTC | TRBJ1-2 | NA | once | TRBV7-9
CASSFLSGFTTDTQYF | TGTGCCAGCAGTTTCTTGTCAGGGTTCACCACAGATACGCAGTATTTT | TRBJ2-3 | NA | NA | TRBV27
CASSDFDWGLNQPQHF | TGTGCCAGCAGTGACTTCGATTGGGGGCTAAATCAGCCCCAGCATTTT | TRBJ1-5 | NA | NA | TRBV2
CASRGLAGTNEQFF | TGCGCCAGCCGGGGACTAGCGGGAACGAATGAGCAGTTCTTC | TRBJ2-1 | TRBD2 | NA | TRBV4-1
CASSPYERGRTEAFF | TGTGCCAGCAGCCCCTACGAACGGGGGCGAACTGAAGCTTTCTTT | TRBJ1-1 | NA | NA | TRBV9